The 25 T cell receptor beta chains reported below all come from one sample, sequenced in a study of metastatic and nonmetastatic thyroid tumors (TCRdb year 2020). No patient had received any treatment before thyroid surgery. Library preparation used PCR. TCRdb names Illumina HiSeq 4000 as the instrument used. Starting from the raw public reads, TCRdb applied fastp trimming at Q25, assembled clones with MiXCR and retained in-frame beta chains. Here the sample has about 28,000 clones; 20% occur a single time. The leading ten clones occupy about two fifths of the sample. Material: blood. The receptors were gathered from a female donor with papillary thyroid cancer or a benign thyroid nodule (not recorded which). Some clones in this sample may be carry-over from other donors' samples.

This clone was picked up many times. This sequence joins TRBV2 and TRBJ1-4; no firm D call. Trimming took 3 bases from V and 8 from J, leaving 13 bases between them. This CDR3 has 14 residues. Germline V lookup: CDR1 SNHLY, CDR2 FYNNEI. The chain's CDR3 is CASSDRAAGEKLFF. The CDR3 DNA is TGTGCCAGCAGTGATCGGGCCGCCGGGGAAAAACTGTTTTTT.

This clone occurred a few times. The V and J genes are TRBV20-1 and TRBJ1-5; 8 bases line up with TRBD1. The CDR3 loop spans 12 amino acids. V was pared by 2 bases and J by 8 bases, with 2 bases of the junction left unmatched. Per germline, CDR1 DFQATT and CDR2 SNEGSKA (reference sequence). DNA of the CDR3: TGCAGTGCTAGATCAGGGGGCGAGCCCCAGCATTTT. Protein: CSARSGGEPQHF.

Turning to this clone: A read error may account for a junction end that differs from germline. This CDR3 is CSARNDRDSTDTHNF. The CDR3 DNA follows: TGCAGTGCTAGAAATGACCGGGACAGCACAGATACGCATAATTTT. V gene TRBV20-1 combines with J gene TRBJ2-3; TRBD1 matches at 7 bases. Germline V CDR1 and CDR2: DFQATT, SNEGSKA (reference sequence). There are 15 residues in the CDR3.

The CDR3 DNA is TGCAGTGCTAGTTCGGGGACAGGGGGTAAAAATTCACCCCTCCACTTT. Its translation: CSASSGTGGKNSPLHF. The chain combines TRBV20-1 with TRBJ1-6, with 11 bases identical to TRBD1. V shed 3 bases and J 7 bases; nucleotides not matched to a gene: 8. Germline V gene sequence: CDR1 DFQATT, CDR2 SNEGSKA (reference sequence). CDR3 length equals 16 residues.

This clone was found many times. CDR3 DNA: TGTGCCAGTAGTGTCGTAGCGGGAGTGTCAGATACGCAGTATTTT. This codes for CASSVVAGVSDTQYF. This sequence joins TRBV19 and TRBJ2-3; TRBD2 aligns across 9 bases. This CDR3 has 15 amino acids. V lost 5 bases, J lost 4 bases, and 7 bases stayed unmatched. Germline V lookup: CDR1 LNHDA, CDR2 SQIVND (reference sequence).

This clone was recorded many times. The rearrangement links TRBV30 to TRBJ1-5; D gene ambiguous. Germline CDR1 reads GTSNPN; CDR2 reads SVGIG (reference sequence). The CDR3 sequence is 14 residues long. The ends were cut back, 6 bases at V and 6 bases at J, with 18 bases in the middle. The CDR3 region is CACGSGASSQPQHF. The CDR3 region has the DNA TGTGCCTGCGGCAGCGGAGCTTCAAGTCAGCCCCAGCATTTT. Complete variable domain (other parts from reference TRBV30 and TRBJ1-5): SQTIHQWPATLVQPVGSPLSLECTVEGTSNPNLYWYRQAAGRGLQLLFYSVGIGQISSEVPQNLSASRPQDRQFILSSKKLLLSDSGFYLCACGSGASSQPQHFGDGTRLSIL.

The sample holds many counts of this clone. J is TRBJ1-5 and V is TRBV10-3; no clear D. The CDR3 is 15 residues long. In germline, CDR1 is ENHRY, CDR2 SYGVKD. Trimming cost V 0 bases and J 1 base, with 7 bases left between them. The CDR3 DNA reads TGTGCCATCAGTGAGTCGGTTGGGAGCAATCAGCCCCAGCATTTT. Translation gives CAISESVGSNQPQHF.

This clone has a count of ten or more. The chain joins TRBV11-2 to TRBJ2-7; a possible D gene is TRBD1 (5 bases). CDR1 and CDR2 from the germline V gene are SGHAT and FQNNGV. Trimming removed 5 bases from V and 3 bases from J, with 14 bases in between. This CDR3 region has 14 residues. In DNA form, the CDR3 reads TGTGCCAGCAGCCCCTTGTTCCAGGGCTACGAGCAGTACTTC. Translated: CASSPLFQGYEQYF.

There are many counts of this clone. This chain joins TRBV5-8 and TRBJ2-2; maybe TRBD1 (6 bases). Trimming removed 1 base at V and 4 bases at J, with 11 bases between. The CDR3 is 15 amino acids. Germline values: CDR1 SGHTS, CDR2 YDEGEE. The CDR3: CASSLQGPGTGELFF. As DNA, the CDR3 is TGTGCCAGCAGCTTGCAGGGGCCGGGCACCGGGGAGCTGTTTTTT.

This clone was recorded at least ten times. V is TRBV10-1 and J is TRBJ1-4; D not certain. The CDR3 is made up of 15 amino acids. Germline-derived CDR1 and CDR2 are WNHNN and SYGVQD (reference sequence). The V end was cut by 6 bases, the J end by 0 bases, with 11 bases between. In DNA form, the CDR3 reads TGCGCCAGCAGCCCAACAGCTGCAACTAATGAAAAACTGTTTTTT. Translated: CASSPTAATNEKLFF.

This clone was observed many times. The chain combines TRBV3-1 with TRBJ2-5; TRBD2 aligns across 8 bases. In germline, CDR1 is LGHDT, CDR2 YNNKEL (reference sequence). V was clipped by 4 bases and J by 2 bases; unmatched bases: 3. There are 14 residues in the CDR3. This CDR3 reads CASSPIAGQETQYF. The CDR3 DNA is TGTGCCAGCAGCCCTATAGCGGGACAAGAGACCCAGTACTTC.

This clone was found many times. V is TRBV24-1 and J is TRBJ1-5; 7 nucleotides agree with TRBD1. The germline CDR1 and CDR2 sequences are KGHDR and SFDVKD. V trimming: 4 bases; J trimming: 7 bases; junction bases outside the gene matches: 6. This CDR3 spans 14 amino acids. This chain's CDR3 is CATSDQGGGQPQHF. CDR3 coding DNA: TGTGCCACCAGTGACCAAGGGGGCGGGCAGCCCCAGCATTTT.

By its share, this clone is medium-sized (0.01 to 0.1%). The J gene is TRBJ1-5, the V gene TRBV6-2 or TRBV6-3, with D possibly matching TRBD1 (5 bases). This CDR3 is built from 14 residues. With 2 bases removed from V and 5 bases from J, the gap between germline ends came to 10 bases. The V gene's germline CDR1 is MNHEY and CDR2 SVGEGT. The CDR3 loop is CASSYPGNYQPQHF. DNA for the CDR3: TGTGCCAGCAGTTACCCAGGGAATTATCAGCCCCAGCATTTT.

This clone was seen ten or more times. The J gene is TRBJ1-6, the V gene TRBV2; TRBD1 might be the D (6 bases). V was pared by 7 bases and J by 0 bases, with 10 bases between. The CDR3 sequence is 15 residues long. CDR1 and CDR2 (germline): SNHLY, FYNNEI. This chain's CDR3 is CASNRESSYNSPLHF. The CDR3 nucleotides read TGTGCCAGCAACAGGGAGAGCTCCTATAATTCACCCCTCCACTTT.

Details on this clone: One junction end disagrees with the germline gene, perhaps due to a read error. The CDR3 nucleotides read TGTGCCAGCAGTGAAGAAACAGGCAGACTCGGCGCCCTCCTCTTT. It specifies CASSEETGRLGALLF. The chain joins TRBV2 to TRBJ1-6, with a weak D call TRBD1 (5 bases). The CDR3 sequence is 15 residues long. Germline loops: CDR1 SNHLY, CDR2 FYNNEI.

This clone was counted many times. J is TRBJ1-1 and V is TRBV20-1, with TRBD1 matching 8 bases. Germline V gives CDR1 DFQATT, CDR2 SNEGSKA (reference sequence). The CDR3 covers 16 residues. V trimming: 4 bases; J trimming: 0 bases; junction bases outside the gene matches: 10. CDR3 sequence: CSATGGSSLVNTEAFF. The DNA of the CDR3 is TGCAGTGCTACAGGGGGCTCCTCGCTTGTGAACACTGAAGCTTTCTTT.

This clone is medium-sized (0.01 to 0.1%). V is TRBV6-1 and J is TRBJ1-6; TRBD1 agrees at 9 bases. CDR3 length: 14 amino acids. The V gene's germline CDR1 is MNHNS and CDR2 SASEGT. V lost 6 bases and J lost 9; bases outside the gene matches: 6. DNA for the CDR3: TGTGCCAGCAGAAGGGAACAGGGGGCTTCACCCCTCCACTTT. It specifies CASRREQGASPLHF.

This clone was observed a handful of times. CDR3 protein: CASQQGSDYGYTF. CDR3 nucleotides: TGTGCCAGCCAACAGGGGTCGGACTATGGCTACACCTTC. This chain uses TRBV28 with TRBJ1-2; 7 nucleotides align to TRBD1. The CDR3 spans 13 residues. Germline V gene sequence: CDR1 MDHEN, CDR2 SYDVKM. After removal of 8 bases from V and 3 bases from J, the junction contained 6 bases not matched to a gene.

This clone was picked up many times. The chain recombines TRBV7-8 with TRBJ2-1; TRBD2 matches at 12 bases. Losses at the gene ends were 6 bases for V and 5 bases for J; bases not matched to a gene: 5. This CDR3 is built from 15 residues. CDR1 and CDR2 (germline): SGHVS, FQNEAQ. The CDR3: CASRPSGGANNEQFF. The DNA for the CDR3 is TGTGCCAGCAGACCTAGCGGGGGGGCAAACAATGAGCAGTTCTTC.

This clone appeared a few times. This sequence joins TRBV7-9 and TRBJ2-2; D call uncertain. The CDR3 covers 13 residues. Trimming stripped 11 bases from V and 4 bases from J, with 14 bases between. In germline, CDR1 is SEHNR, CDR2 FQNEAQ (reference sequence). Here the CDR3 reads CAVGARVTGELFF. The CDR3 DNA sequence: TGTGCCGTCGGAGCTCGCGTCACCGGGGAGCTGTTTTTT. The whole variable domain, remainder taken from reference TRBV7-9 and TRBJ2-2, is DTGVSQNPRHKITKRGQNVTFRCDPISEHNRLYWYRQTLGQGPEFLTYFQNEAQLEKSRLLSDRFSAERPKGSFSTLEIQRTEQGDSAMYLCAVGARVTGELFFGEGSRLTVL.

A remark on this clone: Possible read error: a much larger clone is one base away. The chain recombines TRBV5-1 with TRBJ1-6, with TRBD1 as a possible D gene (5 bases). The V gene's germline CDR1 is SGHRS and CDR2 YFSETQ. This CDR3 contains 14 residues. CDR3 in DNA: TGCGCCAGCAGCTTGGTAGGGGAGAGGTCACCCCCCCACTTT. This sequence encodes CASSLVGERSPPHF.

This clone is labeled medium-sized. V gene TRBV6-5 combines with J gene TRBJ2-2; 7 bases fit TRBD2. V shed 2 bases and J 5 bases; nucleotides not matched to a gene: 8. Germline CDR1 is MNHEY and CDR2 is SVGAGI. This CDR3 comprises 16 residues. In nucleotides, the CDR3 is TGTGCCAGCAGTTACGGGGGGGAACTATTGACCGGGGAGCTGTTTTTT. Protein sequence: CASSYGGELLTGELFF.

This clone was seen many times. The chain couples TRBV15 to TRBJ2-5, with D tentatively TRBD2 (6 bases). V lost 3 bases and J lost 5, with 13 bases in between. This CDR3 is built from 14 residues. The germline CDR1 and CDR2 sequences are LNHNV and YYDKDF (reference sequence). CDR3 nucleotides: TGTGCCACCAGCAGTAGGTCGGAGGGGGAGACCCAGTACTTC. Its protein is CATSSRSEGETQYF.

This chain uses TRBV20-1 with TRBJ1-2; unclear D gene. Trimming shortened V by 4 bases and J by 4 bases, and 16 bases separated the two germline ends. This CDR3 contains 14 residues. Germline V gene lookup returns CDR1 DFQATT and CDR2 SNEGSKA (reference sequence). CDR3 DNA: TGCAGTGCTACCCTAGGCGGGGAAGGCTATGGCTACACCTTC. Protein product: CSATLGGEGYGYTF.

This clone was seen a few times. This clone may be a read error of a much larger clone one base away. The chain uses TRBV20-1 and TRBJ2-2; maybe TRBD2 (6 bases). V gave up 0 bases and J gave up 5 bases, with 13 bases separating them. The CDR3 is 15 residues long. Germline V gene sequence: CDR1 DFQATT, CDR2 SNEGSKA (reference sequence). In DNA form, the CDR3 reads TGCAGTGCTAGAGACCGACGGGAGAATACCGGGGAGCTGTTTTTT. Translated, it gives CSARDRRENTGELFF.